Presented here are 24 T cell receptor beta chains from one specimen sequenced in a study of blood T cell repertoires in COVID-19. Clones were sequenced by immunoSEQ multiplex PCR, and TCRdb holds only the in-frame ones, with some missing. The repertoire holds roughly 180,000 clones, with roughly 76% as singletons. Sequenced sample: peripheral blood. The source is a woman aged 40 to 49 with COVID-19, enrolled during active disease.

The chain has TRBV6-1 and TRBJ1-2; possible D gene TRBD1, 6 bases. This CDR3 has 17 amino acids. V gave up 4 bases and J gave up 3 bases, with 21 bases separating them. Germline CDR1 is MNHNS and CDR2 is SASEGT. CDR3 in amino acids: CASSGGTSFLGYYGYTF. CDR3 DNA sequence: TGTGCCAGCAGTGGTGGGACATCCTTCCTGGGGTACTATGGCTACACCTTC.

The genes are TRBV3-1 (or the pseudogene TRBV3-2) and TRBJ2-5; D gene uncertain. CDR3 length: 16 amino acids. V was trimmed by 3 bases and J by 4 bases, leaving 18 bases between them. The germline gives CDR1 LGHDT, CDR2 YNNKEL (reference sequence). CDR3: CASSHPNPRGSETQYF. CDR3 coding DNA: TGTGCCAGCAGCCACCCGAACCCACGCGGTTCAGAGACCCAGTACTTC.

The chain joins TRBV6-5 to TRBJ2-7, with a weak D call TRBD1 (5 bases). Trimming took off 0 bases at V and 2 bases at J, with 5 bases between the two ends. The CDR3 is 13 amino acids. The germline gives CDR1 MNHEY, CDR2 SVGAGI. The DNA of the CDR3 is TGTGCCAGCAGTTACTCAGGGGCCTACGAGCAGTACTTC. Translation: CASSYSGAYEQYF.

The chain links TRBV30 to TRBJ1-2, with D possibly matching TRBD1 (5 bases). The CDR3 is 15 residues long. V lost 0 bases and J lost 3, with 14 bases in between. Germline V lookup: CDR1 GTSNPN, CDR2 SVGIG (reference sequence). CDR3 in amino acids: CAWSVGTGGYYGYTF. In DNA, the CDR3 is TGTGCCTGGAGTGTAGGAACTGGGGGGTACTATGGCTACACCTTC.

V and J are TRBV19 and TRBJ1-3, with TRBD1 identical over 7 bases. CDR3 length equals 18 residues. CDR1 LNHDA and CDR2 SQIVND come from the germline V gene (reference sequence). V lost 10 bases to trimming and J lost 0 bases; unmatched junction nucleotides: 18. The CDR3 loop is CATGWGMDRTRSGNTIYF. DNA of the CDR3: TGTGCCACCGGATGGGGGATGGACAGGACACGCTCTGGAAACACCATATATTTT. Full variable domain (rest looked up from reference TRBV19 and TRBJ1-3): DGGITQSPKYLFRKEGQNVTLSCEQNLNHDAMYWYRQDPGQGLRLIYYSQIVNDFQKGDIAEGYSVSREKKESFPLTVTSAQKNPTAFYLCATGWGMDRTRSGNTIYFGEGSWLTVV.

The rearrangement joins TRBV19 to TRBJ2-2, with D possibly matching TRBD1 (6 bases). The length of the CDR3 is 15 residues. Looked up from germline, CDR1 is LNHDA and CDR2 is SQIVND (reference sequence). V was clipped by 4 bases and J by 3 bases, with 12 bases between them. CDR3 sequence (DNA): TGTGCCAGTAGTAACGGACAGAGACACACCGGGGAGCTGTTTTTT. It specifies CASSNGQRHTGELFF.

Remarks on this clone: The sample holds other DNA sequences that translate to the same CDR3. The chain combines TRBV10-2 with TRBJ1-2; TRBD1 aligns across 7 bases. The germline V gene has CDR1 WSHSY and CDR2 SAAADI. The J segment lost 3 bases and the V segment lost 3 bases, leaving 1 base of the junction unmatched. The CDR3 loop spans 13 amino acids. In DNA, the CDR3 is TGCGCCAGCAGTGATACAGGGGACTATGGCTACACCTTC. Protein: CASSDTGDYGYTF.

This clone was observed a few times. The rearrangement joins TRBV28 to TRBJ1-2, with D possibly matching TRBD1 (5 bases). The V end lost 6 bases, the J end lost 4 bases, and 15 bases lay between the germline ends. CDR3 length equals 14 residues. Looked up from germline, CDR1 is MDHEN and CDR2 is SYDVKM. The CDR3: CASRVGHLVYGYTF. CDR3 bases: TGTGCCAGCAGGGTTGGACATCTGGTCTATGGCTACACCTTC.

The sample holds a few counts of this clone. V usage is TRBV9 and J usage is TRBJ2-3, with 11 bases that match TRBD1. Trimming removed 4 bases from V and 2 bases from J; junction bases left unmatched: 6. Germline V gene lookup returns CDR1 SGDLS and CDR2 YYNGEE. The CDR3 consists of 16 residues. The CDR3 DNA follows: TGTGCCAGCAGCCCTGGGACAGGGGGATTCACAGATACGCAGTATTTT. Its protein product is CASSPGTGGFTDTQYF.

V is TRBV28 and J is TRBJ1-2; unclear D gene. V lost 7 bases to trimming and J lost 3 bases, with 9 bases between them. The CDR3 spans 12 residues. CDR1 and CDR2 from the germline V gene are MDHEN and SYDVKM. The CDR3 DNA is TGTGCCAGCATTTCGGAGGACTATGGCTACACCTTC. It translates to CASISEDYGYTF.

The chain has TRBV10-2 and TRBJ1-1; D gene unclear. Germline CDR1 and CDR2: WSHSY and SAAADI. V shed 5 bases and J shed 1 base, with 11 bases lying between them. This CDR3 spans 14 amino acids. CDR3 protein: CASSRSWRNTEAFF. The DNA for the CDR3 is TGCGCCAGCAGTAGAAGTTGGAGGAACACTGAAGCTTTCTTT.

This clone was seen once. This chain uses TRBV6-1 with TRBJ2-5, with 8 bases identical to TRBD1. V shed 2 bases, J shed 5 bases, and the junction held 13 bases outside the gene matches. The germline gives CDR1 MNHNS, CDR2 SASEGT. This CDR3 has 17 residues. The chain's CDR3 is CASSELGGAGGRETQYF. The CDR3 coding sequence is TGTGCCAGCAGTGAACTCGGAGGGGCAGGGGGCCGGGAGACCCAGTACTTC.

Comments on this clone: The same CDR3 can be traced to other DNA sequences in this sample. The DNA for the CDR3 is TGTGCCATCAGTGATCGGGTGAACACTGAAGCTTTCTTT. It encodes CAISDRVNTEAFF. The genes are TRBV10-3 and TRBJ1-1; the D is unclear. CDR3 length: 13 amino acids. Germline CDR1 reads ENHRY; CDR2 reads SYGVKD. The V end lost 3 bases, the J end lost 0 bases, and 5 bases lay between the germline ends.

CDR3 sequence (DNA): TGTGCCAGCAGCCCCGGGGGGGCAACGGAATATGGCTACACCTTC. Amino acid sequence: CASSPGGATEYGYTF. The chain couples TRBV11-2 to TRBJ1-2; maybe TRBD1 (6 bases). The CDR3 runs 15 residues. Between the trimmed V and J ends, which lost 5 bases and 5 bases, there was a span of 18 bases. Germline loops: CDR1 SGHAT, CDR2 FQNNGV.

CDR3 in amino acids: CATSRKPGQGPNTEAFF. CDR3 nucleotide sequence: TGTGCCACCAGCAGAAAGCCGGGACAGGGTCCGAACACTGAAGCTTTCTTT. This rearrangement joins TRBV15 to TRBJ1-1, with TRBD1 matching 9 bases. This CDR3 region has 17 residues. Germline values: CDR1 LNHNV, CDR2 YYDKDF (reference sequence). J lost 1 base, V lost 2 bases, and 8 bases had no gene match.

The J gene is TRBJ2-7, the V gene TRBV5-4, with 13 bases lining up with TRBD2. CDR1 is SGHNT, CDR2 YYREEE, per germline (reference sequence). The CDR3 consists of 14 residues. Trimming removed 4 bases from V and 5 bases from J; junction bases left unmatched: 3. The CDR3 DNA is TGTGCCAGCAGCCGGACTAGCGGGAGTAACGAGCAGTACTTC. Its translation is CASSRTSGSNEQYF.

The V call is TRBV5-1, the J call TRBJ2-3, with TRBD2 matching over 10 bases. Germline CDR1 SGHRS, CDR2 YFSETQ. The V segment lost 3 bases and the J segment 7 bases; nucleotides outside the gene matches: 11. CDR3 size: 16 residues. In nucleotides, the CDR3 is TGCGCCAGCAGCTCAGTAGCGGGAGGACCCGGAAATACGCAGTATTTT. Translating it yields CASSSVAGGPGNTQYF.

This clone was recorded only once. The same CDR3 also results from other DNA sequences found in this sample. The CDR3 bases are TGTGCCAGCAGCCAAGGACAGGGGGCCGGGGGCTACACCTTC. It codes for CASSQGQGAGGYTF. This chain links TRBV3-1 (or the pseudogene TRBV3-2) with TRBJ1-2; 10 bases match TRBD1. Trimming cost V 1 base and J 8 bases; bases outside gene matches: 4. Germline V CDR1 and CDR2: LGHDT, YNNKEL (reference sequence). This CDR3 is 14 amino acids long.

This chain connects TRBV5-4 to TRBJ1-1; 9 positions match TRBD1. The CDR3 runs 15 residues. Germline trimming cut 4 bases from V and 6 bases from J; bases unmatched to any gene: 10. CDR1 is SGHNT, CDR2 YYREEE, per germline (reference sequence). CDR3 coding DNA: TGTGCCAGCAGCCTAAGGACAGGGGCGGGCGCTGAAGCTTTCTTT. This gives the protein CASSLRTGAGAEAFF.

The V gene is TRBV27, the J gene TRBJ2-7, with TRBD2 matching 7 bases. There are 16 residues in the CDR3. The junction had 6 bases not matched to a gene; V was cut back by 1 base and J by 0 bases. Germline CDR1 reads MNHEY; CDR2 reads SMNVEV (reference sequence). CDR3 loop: CASSLLSSGSSYEQYF. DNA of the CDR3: TGTGCCAGCAGTTTATTATCTAGCGGATCCTCCTACGAGCAGTACTTC.

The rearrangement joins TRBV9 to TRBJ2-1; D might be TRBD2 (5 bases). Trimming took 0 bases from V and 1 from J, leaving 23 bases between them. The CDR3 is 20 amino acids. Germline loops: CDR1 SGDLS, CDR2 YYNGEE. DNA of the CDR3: TGTGCCAGCAGCGTAGGCCCAGGACTCTCCTCGGGTAGTTCCTACAATGAGCAGTTCTTC. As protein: CASSVGPGLSSGSSYNEQFF.

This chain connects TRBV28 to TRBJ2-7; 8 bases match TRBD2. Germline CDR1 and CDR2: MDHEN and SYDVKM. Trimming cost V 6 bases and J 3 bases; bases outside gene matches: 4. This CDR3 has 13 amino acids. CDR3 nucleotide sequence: TGTGCCAGCAGCGGGAGGGGCCTCTACGAGCAGTACTTC. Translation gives CASSGRGLYEQYF.

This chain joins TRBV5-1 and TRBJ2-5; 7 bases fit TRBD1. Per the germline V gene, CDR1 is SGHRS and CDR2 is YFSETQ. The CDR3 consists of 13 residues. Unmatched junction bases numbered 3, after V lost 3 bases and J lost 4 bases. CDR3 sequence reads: CASSSQGTETQYF. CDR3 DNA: TGCGCCAGCAGCTCACAGGGGACAGAGACCCAGTACTTC.

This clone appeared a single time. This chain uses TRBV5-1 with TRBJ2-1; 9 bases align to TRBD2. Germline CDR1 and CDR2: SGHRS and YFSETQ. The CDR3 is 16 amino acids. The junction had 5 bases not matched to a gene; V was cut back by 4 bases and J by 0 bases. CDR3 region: CASSRHSGSSYNEQFF. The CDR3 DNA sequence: TGCGCCAGCAGCCGTCATAGCGGGAGCTCCTACAATGAGCAGTTCTTC.